The 26 T cell receptor beta chains in this list originate from one sample, sequenced in a study of monozygotic twins with inflammatory bowel disease. TCRdb re-called the 5' RACE reads, yielding one record per CDR3 amino acid sequence without DNA. Its table lists 300,000 to 450,000 distinct CDR3 sequences. Sequenced sample: blood. These receptors all stem from a human donor with ulcerative colitis or Crohn's disease, or a healthy co-twin of an affected twin (not recorded which).

The rearrangement uses TRBV5-1 and TRBJ2-1; TCRdb's D gene call, TRBD2, goes unchecked for lack of DNA. CDR1 is SGHRS, CDR2 YFSETQ, per germline. This CDR3 contains 15 residues. CDR3 amino acids: CASSTRDFINNEQFF. The variable domain in full, with the rest retrieved from reference TRBV5-1 and TRBJ2-1, is KAGVTQTPRYLIKTRGQQVTLSCSPISGHRSVSWYQQTPGQGLQFLFEYFSETQRNKGNFPGRFSGRQFSNSRSEMNVSTLELGDSALYLCASSTRDFINNEQFFGPGTRLTVL.

The chain couples TRBV5-3 to TRBJ1-1; the TRBD1 assignment by TCRdb is unverifiable without DNA. TRBV5-3 qualifies as an ORF whose function is uncertain. The length of the CDR3 is 17 residues. This chain's CDR3 is CARSLSLTSRMNTEAFF.

The chain joins TRBV20-1 to TRBJ2-6. This CDR3 region has 13 residues. Germline loops: CDR1 DFQATT, CDR2 SNEGSKA (reference sequence). CDR3: CSARDSGANVLTF.

The rearrangement uses TRBV7-9 and TRBJ2-3. The germline CDR1 and CDR2 sequences are SEHNR and FQNEAQ (reference sequence). The CDR3 has 15 residues. The CDR3 region is CASSLARMGTDTQYF.

The chain joins TRBV30 to TRBJ2-5. Germline V CDR1 and CDR2: GTSNPN, SVGIG (reference sequence). The CDR3 is made up of 13 amino acids. This CDR3 is CAWSESNQETQYF.

The chain joins TRBV7-2 to TRBJ2-1. CDR3 size: 13 residues. Germline V gene data show CDR1 as SGHTA and CDR2 as FQGNSA. This CDR3 is CASRYGRWNEQFF.

The chain employs TRBV7-8 and TRBJ2-3; TCRdb's D call of TRBD2 is untestable without DNA. This CDR3 has 17 residues. Germline assignment: CDR1 SGHVS and CDR2 FQNEAQ. The CDR3 spells CASSLIISGANTDTQYF.

The V and J genes are TRBV27 and TRBJ2-1. CDR3 length: 11 amino acids. Germline V lookup: CDR1 MNHEY, CDR2 SMNVEV (reference sequence). CDR3: CASSLYHEQFF.

The chain couples TRBV20-1 to TRBJ2-5; TCRdb selects TRBD1, and the lack of DNA leaves this call unchecked. This CDR3 region has 14 residues. Per the germline V gene, CDR1 is DFQATT and CDR2 is SNEGSKA (reference sequence). The CDR3 reads CSARGAGAQETQYF.

The chain is built from TRBV7-9 and TRBJ2-1; the D call of TRBD1 rests on TCRdb alone, since no DNA is present to check it. CDR1 and CDR2 from the germline V gene are SEHNR and FQNEAQ (reference sequence). The CDR3 extends over 11 amino acids. The CDR3 is CASSPPGEQFF.

The gene calls are TRBV5-1 and TRBJ1-2; TCRdb's D gene call, TRBD1, goes unchecked for lack of DNA. Germline V CDR1 and CDR2: SGHRS, YFSETQ. This CDR3 is built from 16 residues. CDR3 sequence: CASSVGTGGMGYGYTF.

The gene calls are TRBV6-1 and TRBJ2-7; checking the TCRdb D call of TRBD2 is not possible without DNA. Per the germline V gene, CDR1 is MNHNS and CDR2 is SASEGT. The CDR3 totals 17 residues. This CDR3 is CASSEASGPSTIHEQYF.

The J gene is TRBJ2-1, the V gene TRBV18; TCRdb selects TRBD1, and the lack of DNA leaves this call unchecked. CDR3 length: 16 amino acids. Looked up from germline, CDR1 is KGHSH and CDR2 is LQKENI. CDR3 amino acids: CASSPRTGTIVDEQFF.

The V gene is TRBV6-6, the J gene TRBJ1-4. Germline-derived CDR1 and CDR2 are MNHNY and SVGAGI (reference sequence). The CDR3 loop spans 11 amino acids. This chain's CDR3 is CASRGGEKLLF.

V and J are TRBV20-1 and TRBJ1-5. Per the germline V gene, CDR1 is DFQATT and CDR2 is SNEGSKA (reference sequence). This CDR3 comprises 14 residues. The CDR3 sequence: CSARGGRSNQPQHF.

V and J are TRBV6-5 and TRBJ2-7; without DNA, the TCRdb call of TRBD2 cannot be checked. Germline assignment: CDR1 MNHEY and CDR2 SVGAGI. The CDR3 is 16 residues long. The chain's CDR3 is CASSYGGGRGSYEQYF.

The chain employs TRBV11-2 and TRBJ1-3. Germline CDR1 reads SGHAT; CDR2 reads FQNNGV. This CDR3 comprises 13 residues. CDR3: CASSPDWGNTIYF.

The rearrangement uses TRBV4-2 and TRBJ2-4; lacking DNA, the TRBD2 call made by TCRdb goes unchecked. This CDR3 is built from 15 residues. In germline, CDR1 is LGHNA, CDR2 YNFKEQ. The CDR3 sequence is CASSKSGTSGDIQYF.

The V and J genes are TRBV4-1 and TRBJ1-5. Looked up from germline, CDR1 is MGHRA and CDR2 is YSYEKL. CDR3 length: 15 amino acids. The CDR3 sequence is CASSQDLRGNQPQHF.

V and J are TRBV28 and TRBJ1-6. Germline values: CDR1 MDHEN, CDR2 SYDVKM. The CDR3 has 16 amino acids. The CDR3 loop reads CASSFWGSSYNSPLHF.

The chain links TRBV20-1 to TRBJ2-1; there is no DNA to check the TCRdb D call of TRBD1. CDR3 length equals 15 residues. Germline loops: CDR1 DFQATT, CDR2 SNEGSKA (reference sequence). CDR3 protein: CSARDRDRPYNEQFF.

The chain joins TRBV7-2 to TRBJ2-2; TCRdb designates TRBD1, a call that cannot be tested without DNA. Germline assignment: CDR1 SGHTA and CDR2 FQGNSA. CDR3 size: 16 residues. CDR3 residues: CASSGQGLANTGELFF.

This sequence joins TRBV20-1 and TRBJ2-4; TCRdb selects TRBD1, and the lack of DNA leaves this call unchecked. The CDR3 sequence is 14 residues long. Per germline, CDR1 DFQATT and CDR2 SNEGSKA (reference sequence). The CDR3 loop is CSASSGTAKNIQYF.

V gene TRBV6-2 or TRBV6-3 combines with J gene TRBJ2-5; TCRdb's D gene call, TRBD2, goes unchecked for lack of DNA. CDR1 is MNHEY, CDR2 SVGEGT, per germline. The CDR3 covers 17 residues. The CDR3 protein is CASSYPLAGVYQETQYF.

This chain uses TRBV12-3 or TRBV12-4 with TRBJ1-1; without DNA, the TCRdb call of TRBD1 cannot be checked. This CDR3 has 15 residues. CDR3 sequence: CASSLANRDNTEAFF.

The chain uses TRBV6-2 or TRBV6-3 and TRBJ1-5; absent DNA, TCRdb's TRBD1 call cannot be checked. The CDR3 covers 13 residues. Germline CDR1 and CDR2: MNHEY and SVGEGT. The chain's CDR3 is CASSGQGGSAQHF.